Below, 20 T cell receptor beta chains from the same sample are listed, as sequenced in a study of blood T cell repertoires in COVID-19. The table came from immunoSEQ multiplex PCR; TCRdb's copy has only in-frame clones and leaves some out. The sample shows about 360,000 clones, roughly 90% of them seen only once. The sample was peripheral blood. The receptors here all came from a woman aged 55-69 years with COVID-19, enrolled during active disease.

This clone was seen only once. DNA for the CDR3: TGTGCCAGCAGCCTCAGACTGACAGGGGACAGCTACACCTTC. Translated, it gives CASSLRLTGDSYTF. The chain joins TRBV5-4 to TRBJ1-2; 8 bases fit TRBD1. CDR1 is SGHNT and CDR2 is YYREEE in the germline V gene (reference sequence). The CDR3 runs to 14 residues. The V and J ends lost 4 bases and 9 bases, in that order; junction bases with no gene match: 11.

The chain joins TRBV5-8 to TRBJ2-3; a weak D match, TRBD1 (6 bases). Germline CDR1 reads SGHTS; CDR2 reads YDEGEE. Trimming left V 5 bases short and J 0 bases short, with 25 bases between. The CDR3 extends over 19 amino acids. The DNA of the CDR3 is TGTGCCAGCAGGAACTACAGAGGGGGTGAAGGAACTAGCACAGATACGCAGTATTTT. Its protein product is CASRNYRGGEGTSTDTQYF.

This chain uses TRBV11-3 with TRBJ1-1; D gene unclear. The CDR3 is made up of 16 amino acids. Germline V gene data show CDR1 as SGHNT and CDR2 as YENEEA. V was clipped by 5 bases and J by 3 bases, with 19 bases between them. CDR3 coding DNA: TGTGCCAGCAGCCCACCGGAGGTGGCTAAGGACACTGAAGCTTTCTTT. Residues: CASSPPEVAKDTEAFF.

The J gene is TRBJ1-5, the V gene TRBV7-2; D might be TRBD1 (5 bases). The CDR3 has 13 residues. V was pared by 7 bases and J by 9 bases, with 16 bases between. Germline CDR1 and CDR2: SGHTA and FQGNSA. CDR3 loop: CASTVGGFGPQHF. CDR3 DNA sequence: TGTGCCAGCACCGTCGGGGGGTTTGGGCCCCAGCATTTT.

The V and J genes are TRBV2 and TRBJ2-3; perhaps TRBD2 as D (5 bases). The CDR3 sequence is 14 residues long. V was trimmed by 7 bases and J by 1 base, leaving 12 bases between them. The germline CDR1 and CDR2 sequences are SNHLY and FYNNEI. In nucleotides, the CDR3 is TGTGCCAGCACTGGGGAGATGGGCACAGATACGCAGTATTTT. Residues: CASTGEMGTDTQYF.

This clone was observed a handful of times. CDR3 sequence: CASSLYGGALEQYF. The CDR3 bases are TGTGCCAGCAGCCTCTACGGGGGGGCCCTCGAGCAGTACTTC. J is TRBJ2-7 and V is TRBV7-2; 8 positions agree with TRBD2. With 5 bases clipped from V and 6 bases from J, the junction kept 9 bases outside the gene matches. The CDR3 has 14 amino acids. Germline V gene sequence: CDR1 SGHTA, CDR2 FQGNSA.

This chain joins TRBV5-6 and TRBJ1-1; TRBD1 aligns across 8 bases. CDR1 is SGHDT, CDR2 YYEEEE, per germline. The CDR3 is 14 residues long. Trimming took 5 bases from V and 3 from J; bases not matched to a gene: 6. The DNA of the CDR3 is TGTGCCAGCAGGTCAGGGGGCCTCGACACTGAAGCTTTCTTT. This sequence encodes CASRSGGLDTEAFF.

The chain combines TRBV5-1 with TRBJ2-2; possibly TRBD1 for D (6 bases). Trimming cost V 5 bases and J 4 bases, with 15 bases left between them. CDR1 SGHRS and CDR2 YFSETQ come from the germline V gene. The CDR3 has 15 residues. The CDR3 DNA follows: TGCGCCAGCAGGTGGTCTCAGGGGAGCACCGGGGAGCTGTTTTTT. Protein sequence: CASRWSQGSTGELFF.

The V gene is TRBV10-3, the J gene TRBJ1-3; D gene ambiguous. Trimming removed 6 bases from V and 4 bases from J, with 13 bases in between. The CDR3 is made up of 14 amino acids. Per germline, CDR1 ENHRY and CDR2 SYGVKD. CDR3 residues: CAIRLDALGNTIYF. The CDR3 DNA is TGTGCCATCAGGCTAGACGCTCTGGGAAACACCATATATTTT.

The CDR3 DNA sequence: TGTGCCAGCAGCTTATCAGGGGCTGGAAACACCATATATTTT. Amino acids: CASSLSGAGNTIYF. The J gene is TRBJ1-3, the V gene TRBV7-2, with TRBD1 as a possible D gene (6 bases). The CDR3 has 14 amino acids. V gave up 2 bases and J gave up 2 bases, with 7 bases separating them. Per germline, CDR1 SGHTA and CDR2 FQGNSA. The full variable domain, in which reference TRBV7-2 and TRBJ1-3 provide the parts outside the CDR3, is GAGVSQSPSNKVTEKGKDVELRCDPISGHTALYWYRQSLGQGLEFLIYFQGNSAPDKSGLPSDRFSAERTGGSVSTLTIQRTQQEDSAVYLCASSLSGAGNTIYFGEGSWLTVV.

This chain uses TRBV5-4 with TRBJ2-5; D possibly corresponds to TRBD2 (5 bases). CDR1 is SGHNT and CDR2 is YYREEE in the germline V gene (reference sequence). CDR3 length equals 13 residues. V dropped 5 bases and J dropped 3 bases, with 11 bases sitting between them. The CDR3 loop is CASSAGDKETQYF. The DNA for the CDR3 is TGTGCCAGCAGTGCCGGGGATAAAGAGACCCAGTACTTC.

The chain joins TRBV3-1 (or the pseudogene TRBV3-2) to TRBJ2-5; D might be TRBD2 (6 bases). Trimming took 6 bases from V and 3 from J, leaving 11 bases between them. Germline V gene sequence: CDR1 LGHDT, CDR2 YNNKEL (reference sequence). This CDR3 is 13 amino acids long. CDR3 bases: TGTGCCAGCAGTTATGGAGGGGAAGAGACCCAGTACTTC. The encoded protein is CASSYGGEETQYF.

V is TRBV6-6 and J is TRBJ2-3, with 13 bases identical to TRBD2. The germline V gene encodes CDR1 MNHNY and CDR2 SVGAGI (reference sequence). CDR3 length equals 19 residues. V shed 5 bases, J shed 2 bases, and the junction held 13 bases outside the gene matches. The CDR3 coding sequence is TGTGCCAGCAGTCGAACTCCGGGACTAGCGGGATATAACACAGATACGCAGTATTTT. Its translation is CASSRTPGLAGYNTDTQYF.

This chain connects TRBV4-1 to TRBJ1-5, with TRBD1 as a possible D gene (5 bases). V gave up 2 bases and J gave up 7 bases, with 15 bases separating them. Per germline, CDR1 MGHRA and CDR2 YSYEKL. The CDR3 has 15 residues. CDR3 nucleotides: TGCGCCAGCAGCCAACTAACAGGATCAGGACAGCCCCAGCATTTT. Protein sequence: CASSQLTGSGQPQHF.

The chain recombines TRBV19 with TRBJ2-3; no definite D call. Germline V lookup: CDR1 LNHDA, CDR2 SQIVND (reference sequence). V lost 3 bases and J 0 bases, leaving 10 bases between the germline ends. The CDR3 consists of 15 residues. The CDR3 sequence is CASSMASVSTDTQYF. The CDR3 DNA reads TGTGCCAGTAGTATGGCCTCTGTCAGCACAGATACGCAGTATTTT.

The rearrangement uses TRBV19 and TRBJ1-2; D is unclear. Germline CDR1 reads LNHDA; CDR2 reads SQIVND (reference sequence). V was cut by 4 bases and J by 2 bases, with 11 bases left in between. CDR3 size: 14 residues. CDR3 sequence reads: CASSRGSGNYGYTF. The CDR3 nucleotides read TGTGCCAGTAGTAGAGGGTCGGGAAACTATGGCTACACCTTC.

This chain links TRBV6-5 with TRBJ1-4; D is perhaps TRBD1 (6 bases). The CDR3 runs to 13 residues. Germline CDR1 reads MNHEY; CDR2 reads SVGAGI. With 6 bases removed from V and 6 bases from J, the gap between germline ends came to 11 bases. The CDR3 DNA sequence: TGTGCCAGCAGCATCACAGGGCATGAAAAACTGTTTTTT. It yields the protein CASSITGHEKLFF.

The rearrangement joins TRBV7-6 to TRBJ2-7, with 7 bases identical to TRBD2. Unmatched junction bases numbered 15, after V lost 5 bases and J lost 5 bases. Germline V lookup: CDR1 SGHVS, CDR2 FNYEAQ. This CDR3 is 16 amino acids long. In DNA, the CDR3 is TGTGCCAGCAGCCCGGAGCGGGGTCGCTCCTATGACGAGCAGTACTTC. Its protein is CASSPERGRSYDEQYF. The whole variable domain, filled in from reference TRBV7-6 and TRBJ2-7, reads GAGVSQSPRYKVTKRGQDVALRCDPISGHVSLYWYRQALGQGPEFLTYFNYEAQQDKSGLPNDRFSAERPEGSISTLTIQRTEQRDSAMYRCASSPERGRSYDEQYFGPGTRLTVT.

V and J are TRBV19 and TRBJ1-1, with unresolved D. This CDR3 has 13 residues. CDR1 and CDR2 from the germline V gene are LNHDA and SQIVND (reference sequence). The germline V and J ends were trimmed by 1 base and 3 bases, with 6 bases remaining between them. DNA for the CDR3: TGTGCCAGTAGTATAGGGCTCGACACTGAAGCTTTCTTT. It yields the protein CASSIGLDTEAFF.

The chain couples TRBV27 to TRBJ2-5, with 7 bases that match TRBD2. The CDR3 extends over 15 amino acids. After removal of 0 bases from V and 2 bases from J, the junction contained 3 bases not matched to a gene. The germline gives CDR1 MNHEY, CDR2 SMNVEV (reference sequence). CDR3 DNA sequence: TGTGCCAGCAGTTTATCGGGGGGGAAACAAGAGACCCAGTACTTC. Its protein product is CASSLSGGKQETQYF.